The clone carrying this T cell receptor (beta chain) was seen many times. The antigen is unknown. This specimen comes from a study of T cells in Graves' hyperthyroidism and ophthalmopathy. Amplification yielded TCR beta CDR3 regions, with RNA transcripts as the source. A first-round RT-PCR of the TCR CDR3 used the HTBI primer set. TCRdb reprocessed the multiplex PCR reads with MiXCR, giving one entry per CDR3 protein. The sample holds 200,000 to 300,000 distinct CDR3 sequences, less than 20% seen once. A Clinical Activity Score of at least 3, a NOSPECS grade of at least 4 and a duration under 3 months were recorded in the ophthalmopathy patients. Study-wide points: A 13 V-J model separated ophthalmopathy from stable hyperthyroidism.

V lost 2 bases, J lost 2 bases, and 12 bases lay in between. CDR1 is SGHRS and CDR2 is YFSETQ in the germline V gene. The CDR3 consists of 15 residues. Sequencing was done on a sample of blood. The J gene is TRBJ2-3, the V gene TRBV5-1; D is uncertain. The clonotype comes from a woman aged 18-29 years with Graves' ophthalmopathy. The CDR3 is CASSLHGQSTDTQYF. The CDR3 bases are TGCGCCAGCAGCTTACACGGCCAATCCACAGATACGCAGTATTTT.